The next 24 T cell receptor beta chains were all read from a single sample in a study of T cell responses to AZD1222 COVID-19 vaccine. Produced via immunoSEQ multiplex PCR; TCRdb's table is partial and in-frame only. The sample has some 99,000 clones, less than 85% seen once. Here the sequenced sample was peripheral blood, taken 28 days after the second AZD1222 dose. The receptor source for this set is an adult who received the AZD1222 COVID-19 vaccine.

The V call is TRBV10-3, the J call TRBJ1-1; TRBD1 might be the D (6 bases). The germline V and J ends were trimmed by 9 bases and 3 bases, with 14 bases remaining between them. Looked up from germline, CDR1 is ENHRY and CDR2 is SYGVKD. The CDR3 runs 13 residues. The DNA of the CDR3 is TGTGCCATTGGCGCAGGGGACTACACTGAAGCTTTCTTT. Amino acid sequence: CAIGAGDYTEAFF.

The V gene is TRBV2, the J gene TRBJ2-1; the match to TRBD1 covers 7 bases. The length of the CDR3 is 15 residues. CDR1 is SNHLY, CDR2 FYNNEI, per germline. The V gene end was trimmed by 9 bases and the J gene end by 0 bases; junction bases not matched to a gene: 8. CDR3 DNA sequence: TGTGCCAGTACGGGACAGCGCAGCTCCTACAATGAGCAGTTCTTC. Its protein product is CASTGQRSSYNEQFF. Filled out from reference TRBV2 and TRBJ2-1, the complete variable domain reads EPEVTQTPSHQVTQMGQEVILRCVPISNHLYFYWYRQILGQKVEFLVSFYNNEISEKSEIFDDQFSVERPDGSNFTLKIRSTKLEDSAMYFCASTGQRSSYNEQFFGPGTRLTVL.

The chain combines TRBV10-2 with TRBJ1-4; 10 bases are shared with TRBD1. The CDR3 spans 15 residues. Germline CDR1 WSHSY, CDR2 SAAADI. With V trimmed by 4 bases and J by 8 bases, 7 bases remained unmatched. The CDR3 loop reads CASSGGTGDGEKLFF. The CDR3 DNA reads TGCGCCAGCAGTGGGGGGACAGGGGACGGGGAAAAACTGTTTTTT.

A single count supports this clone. DNA for the CDR3: TGTGCCAGCAGACAGGGGTCAATCCCGGGGACGCAGTATTTT. It yields the protein CASRQGSIPGTQYF. The V and J genes are TRBV2 and TRBJ2-3, with 7 nucleotides matching TRBD1. The V gene's germline CDR1 is SNHLY and CDR2 FYNNEI. V gave up 6 bases and J gave up 9 bases; unmatched junction bases: 12. The CDR3 has 14 residues. Complete variable domain (other parts from reference TRBV2 and TRBJ2-3): EPEVTQTPSHQVTQMGQEVILRCVPISNHLYFYWYRQILGQKVEFLVSFYNNEISEKSEIFDDQFSVERPDGSNFTLKIRSTKLEDSAMYFCASRQGSIPGTQYFGPGTRLTVL.

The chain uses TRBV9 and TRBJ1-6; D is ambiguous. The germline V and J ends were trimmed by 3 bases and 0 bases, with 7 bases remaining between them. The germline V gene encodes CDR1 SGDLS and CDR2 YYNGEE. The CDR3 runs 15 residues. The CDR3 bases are TGTGCCAGCAGCGAACAGATCTCCTATAATTCACCCCTCCACTTT. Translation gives CASSEQISYNSPLHF. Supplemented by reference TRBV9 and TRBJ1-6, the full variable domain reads DSGVTQTPKHLITATGQRVTLRCSPRSGDLSVYWYQQSLDQGLQFLIQYYNGEERAKGNILERFSAQQFPDLHSELNLSSLELGDSALYFCASSEQISYNSPLHFGNGTRLTVT.

CDR3 protein: CASSIQRGNTDTQYF. In nucleotides, the CDR3 is TGTGCCAGTAGTATCCAGCGGGGGAACACAGATACGCAGTATTTT. This rearrangement joins TRBV19 to TRBJ2-3; 8 bases map to TRBD2. Trimming cost V 3 bases and J 2 bases; bases outside gene matches: 4. CDR1 and CDR2 from the germline V gene are LNHDA and SQIVND (reference sequence). The CDR3 contains 15 residues.

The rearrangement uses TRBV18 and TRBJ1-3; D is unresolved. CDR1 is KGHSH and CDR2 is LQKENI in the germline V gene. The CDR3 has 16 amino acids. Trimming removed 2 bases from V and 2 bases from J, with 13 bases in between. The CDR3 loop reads CASSPTPAIPGNTIYF. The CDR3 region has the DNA TGTGCCAGCTCACCAACACCTGCAATTCCTGGAAACACCATATATTTT.

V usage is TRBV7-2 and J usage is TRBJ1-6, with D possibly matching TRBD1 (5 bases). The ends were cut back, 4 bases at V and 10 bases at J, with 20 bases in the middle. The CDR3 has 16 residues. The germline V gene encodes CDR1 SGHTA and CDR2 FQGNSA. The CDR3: CASSSTLSGGGSPLHF. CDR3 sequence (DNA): TGTGCCAGCAGCTCCACCCTCTCAGGCGGGGGATCACCCCTCCACTTT.

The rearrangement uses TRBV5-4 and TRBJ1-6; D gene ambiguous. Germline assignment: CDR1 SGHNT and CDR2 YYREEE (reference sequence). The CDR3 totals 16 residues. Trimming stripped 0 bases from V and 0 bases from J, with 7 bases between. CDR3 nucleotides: TGTGCCAGCAGCTTGGATGGTCTCTCCTATAATTCACCCCTCCACTTT. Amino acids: CASSLDGLSYNSPLHF.

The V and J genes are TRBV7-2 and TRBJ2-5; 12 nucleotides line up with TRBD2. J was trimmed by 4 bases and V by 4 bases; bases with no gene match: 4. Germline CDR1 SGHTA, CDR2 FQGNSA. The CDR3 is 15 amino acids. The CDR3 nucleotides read TGTGCCAGCAGCTCCCTGGGACTAGCGGGAGAGACCCAGTACTTC. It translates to CASSSLGLAGETQYF.

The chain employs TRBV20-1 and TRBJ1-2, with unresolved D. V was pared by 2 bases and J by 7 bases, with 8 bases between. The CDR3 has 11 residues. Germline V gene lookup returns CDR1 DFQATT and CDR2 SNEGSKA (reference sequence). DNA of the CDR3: TGCAGTGCTAGACTTGATTTTGGCTACACCTTC. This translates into CSARLDFGYTF.

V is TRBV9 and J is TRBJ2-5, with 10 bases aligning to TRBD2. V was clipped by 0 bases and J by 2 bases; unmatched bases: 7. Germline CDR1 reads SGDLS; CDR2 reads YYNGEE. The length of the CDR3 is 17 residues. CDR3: CASSVAPGTSAQETQYF. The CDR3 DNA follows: TGTGCCAGCAGCGTAGCCCCTGGGACTAGCGCTCAAGAGACCCAGTACTTC.

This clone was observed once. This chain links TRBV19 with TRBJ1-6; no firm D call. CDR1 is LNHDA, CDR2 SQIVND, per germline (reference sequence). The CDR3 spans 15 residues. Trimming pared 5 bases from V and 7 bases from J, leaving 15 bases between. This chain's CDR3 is CASSPPGVGNSPLHF. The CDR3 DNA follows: TGTGCCAGTAGTCCCCCCGGAGTAGGAAATTCACCCCTCCACTTT.

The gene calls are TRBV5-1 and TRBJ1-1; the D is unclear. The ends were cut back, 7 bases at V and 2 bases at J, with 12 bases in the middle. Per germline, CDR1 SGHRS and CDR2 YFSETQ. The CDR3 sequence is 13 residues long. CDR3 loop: CASVEGFNTEAFF. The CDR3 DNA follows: TGCGCCAGCGTGGAAGGATTCAACACTGAAGCTTTCTTT.

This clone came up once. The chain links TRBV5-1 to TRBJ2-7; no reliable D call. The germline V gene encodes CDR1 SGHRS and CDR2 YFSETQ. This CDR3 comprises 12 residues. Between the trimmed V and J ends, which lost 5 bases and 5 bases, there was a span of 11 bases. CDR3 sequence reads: CASRQTKDEQYF. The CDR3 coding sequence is TGCGCCAGCAGGCAAACGAAGGACGAGCAGTACTTC.

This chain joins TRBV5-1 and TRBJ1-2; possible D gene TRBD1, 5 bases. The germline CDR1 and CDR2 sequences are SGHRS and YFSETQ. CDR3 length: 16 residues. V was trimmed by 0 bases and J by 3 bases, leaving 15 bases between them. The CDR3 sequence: CASSLGLAGRDYGYTF. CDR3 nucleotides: TGCGCCAGCAGCTTGGGATTGGCAGGGCGGGACTATGGCTACACCTTC.

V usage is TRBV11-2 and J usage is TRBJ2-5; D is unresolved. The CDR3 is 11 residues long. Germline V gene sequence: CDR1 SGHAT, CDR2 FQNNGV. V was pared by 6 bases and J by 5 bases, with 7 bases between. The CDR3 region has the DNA TGTGCCAGCAGTTCCTGGGAGACCCAGTACTTC. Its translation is CASSSWETQYF.

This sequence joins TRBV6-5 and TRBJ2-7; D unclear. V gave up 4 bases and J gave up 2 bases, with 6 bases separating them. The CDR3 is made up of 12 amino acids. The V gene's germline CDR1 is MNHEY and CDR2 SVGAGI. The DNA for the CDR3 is TGTGCCAGCAGTTCCCTCGCCTACGAGCAGTACTTC. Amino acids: CASSSLAYEQYF.

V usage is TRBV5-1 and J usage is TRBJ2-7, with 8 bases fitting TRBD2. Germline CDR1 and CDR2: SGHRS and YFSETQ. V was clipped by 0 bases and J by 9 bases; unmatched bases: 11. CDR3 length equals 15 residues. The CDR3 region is CASSLDAGGTIGQYF. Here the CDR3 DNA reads TGCGCCAGCAGCTTGGATGCGGGGGGTACGATAGGGCAGTACTTC.

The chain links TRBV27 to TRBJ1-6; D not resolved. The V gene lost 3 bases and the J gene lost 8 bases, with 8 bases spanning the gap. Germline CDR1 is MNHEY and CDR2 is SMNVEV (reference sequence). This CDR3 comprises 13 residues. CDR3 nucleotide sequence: TGTGCCAGCAGTTTCTCTAGATATTCACCCCTCCACTTT. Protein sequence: CASSFSRYSPLHF.

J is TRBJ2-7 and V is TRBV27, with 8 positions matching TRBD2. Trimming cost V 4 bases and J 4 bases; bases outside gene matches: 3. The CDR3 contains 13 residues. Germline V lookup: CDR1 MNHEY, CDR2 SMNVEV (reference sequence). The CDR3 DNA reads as TGTGCCAGCAGTTCTAGCGGGCTTTACGAGCAGTACTTC. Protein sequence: CASSSSGLYEQYF.

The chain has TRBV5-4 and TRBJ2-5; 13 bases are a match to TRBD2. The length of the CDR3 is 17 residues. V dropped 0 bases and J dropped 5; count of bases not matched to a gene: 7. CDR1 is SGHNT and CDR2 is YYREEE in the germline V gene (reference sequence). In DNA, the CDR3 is TGTGCCAGCAGCTTGGGACTAGCGGGGGGCTGGGGGGAGACCCAGTACTTC. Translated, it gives CASSLGLAGGWGETQYF.

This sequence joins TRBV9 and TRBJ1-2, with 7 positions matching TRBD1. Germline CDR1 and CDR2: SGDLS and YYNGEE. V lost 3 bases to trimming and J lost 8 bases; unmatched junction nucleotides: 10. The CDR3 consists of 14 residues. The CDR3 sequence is CASSARTGLRGYTF. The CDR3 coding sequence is TGTGCCAGCAGCGCCCGGACAGGACTGAGAGGCTACACCTTC.

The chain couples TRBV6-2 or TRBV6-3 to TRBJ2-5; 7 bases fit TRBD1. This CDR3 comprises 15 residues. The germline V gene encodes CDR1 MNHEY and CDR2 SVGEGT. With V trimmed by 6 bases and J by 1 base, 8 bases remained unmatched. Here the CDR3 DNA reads TGTGCCAGCAGCACGCGAGGACAGGCCCAAGAGACCCAGTACTTC. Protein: CASSTRGQAQETQYF.